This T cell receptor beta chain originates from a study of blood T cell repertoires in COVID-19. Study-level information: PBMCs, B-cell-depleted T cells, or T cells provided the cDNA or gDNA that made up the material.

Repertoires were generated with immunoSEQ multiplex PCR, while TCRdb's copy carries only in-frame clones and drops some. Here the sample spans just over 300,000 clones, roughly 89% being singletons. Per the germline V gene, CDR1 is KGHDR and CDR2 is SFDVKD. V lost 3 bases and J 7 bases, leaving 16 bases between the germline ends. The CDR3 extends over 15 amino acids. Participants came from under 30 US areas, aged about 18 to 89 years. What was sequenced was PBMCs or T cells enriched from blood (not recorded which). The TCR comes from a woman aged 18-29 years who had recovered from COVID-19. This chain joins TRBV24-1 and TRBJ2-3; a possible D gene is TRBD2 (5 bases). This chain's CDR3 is CATSDIESQRYTQYF. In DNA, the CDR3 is TGTGCCACCAGTGATATCGAGTCCCAGCGGTATACGCAGTATTTT.